This T cell receptor (beta chain) was obtained from a study of cytomegalovirus exposure and HLA in healthy donors (dated by TCRdb to 2017 to 2019). Concerning the study at large: An earlier analysis of roughly 610 of the donors reported 276 Gb of sequence data and roughly 120 million unique TCR beta sequences obtained from about 170 million T cells. Of the roughly 400 genotyped donors, approximately 83% fell in the genetic ancestry cluster associated with self-reported Caucasian donors. HLA typing included class I and class II loci at four-digit resolution. Because of strong linkage in the cohort, roughly five DR-DQ haplotypes were treated as single units for association and clustering. High-throughput TCR immunosequencing, statistical association of individual TCRs with disease status, and machine learning were combined to predict cytomegalovirus infection status. Using immunosequencing, the study profiled T cell repertoires from around 670 subjects and related those repertoires to cytomegalovirus serostatus. To study patterns of TCR occurrence, a later analysis re-analyzed previously published TCR beta repertoires from 600 to 750 donors and added high-resolution HLA genotyping. Alongside the repertoire data, information on donor age, sex, ethnicity and CMV serostatus was compiled. All discovery cohort repertoires had been generated using a single sequencing platform. The number of typed donors differed by locus: about 620-640 for A, B, C, DRB1 and DQB1; some 540 for DQA1; 606 for DPA1; and about 450 for DPB1. Besides the first cohort of hundreds of subjects, a separate validation cohort made up of some 110 different subjects was used. An earlier analysis of 500 to 650 of the donors applied high-throughput TCR beta sequencing to assess whether each TCR beta V gene segment acted as functional or pseudogenic. The study aimed to test whether cataloging public T cell receptors could reveal signatures of past pathogen exposure. In the later analysis, no new phenotypic data were used to find candidate immune exposures; instead, reliance was placed on TCR beta sequences and their occurrence across donors. Roughly 300 gigabases of sequencing data and tens of millions of unique TCR sequences made up an early release that covered approximately 700 HLA-typed donors. In a later genetic analysis, genome-wide SNP genotypes for about 55% of the roughly 700 donors were used, and that subset was treated as a discovery cohort. On average, roughly 200,000 unique TCR beta nucleotide sequences were sequenced per donor among a few hundred genotyped donors of the cohort, with about 19% of those sequences being non-productive.

The method was the immunoSEQ multiplex PCR assay. For the multiplex PCR, a mixture combining 60 forward primers for TCR Vbeta segments and 13 reverse primers for TCR Jbeta segments was used. The CDR3 region of rearranged TCR beta genes was amplified from genomic DNA by a multiplex PCR assay. The Illumina HiSeq System was used to sequence the amplified TCR beta libraries as 87-base-pair reads. Per the source publication's procedure: In a later analysis, about 80 million unique TCR beta chains were counted across the roughly 700 repertoires, and roughly 11 million of these chains were shared by at least two donors. Raw reads were error-corrected and collapsed into unique sequences with a nearest-neighbor algorithm that merged closely related sequences to remove PCR and sequencing errors. To assign V, D and J gene segments, CDR3 sequences were aligned to IMGT reference sequences. Each retained sequence needed at least a six-nucleotide match to both a V gene segment and a J gene segment. Rearrangements were called productive when the CDR3 lacked stop codons and stayed in frame with V and J; all others were non-productive. Following IMGT convention, CDR3 was defined as the stretch from the second conserved V-encoded cysteine to the conserved J-encoded phenylalanine. The earlier analysis of about 610 of the donors excluded sequences that lacked an unambiguous match to a single V gene segment. An earlier analysis of approximately 590 of the donors classified V segments as functional when productive rearrangements were above 56.7% and as segregating when the standard deviation between donors was above 5%. To diagnose cytomegalovirus status from the catalog of TCR beta chain sequences, a statistical classification framework was built. A later analysis assigned V and J genes by comparing TCR nucleotide sequences with IMGT/GENE-DB human TR gene sequences. The TCRdist pipeline was used in a later analysis to assign CDR3 sequences and most-parsimonious VDJ recombination scenarios. A later analysis defined each TCR beta chain by its CDR3 amino acid sequence plus V-gene family, and excluded reads lacking a unique V-gene family. In a later analysis, around 650 highly shared, low-generation-probability nucleotide sequences were removed to address suspected cross-contamination and a sequencing artifact. For each public chain, a later analysis derived a clonal expansion index from normalized ranks of inferred template counts within each repertoire. A later analysis computed generation probabilities with a VDJ recombination model fitted to out-of-frame rearrangements, and checked the results against IGoR. Hypergeometric tests were used in a later analysis to score TCR-TCR, TCR-HLA and TCR-CMV co-occurrence, with a repertoire-size bias correction applied to the TCR pairs. In a later analysis, false discovery rates were estimated by permuting HLA or CMV assignments 20 times. A later analysis grouped co-occurring TCRs with DBSCAN, adding TCRdist sequence similarity when clustering within HLA-allele-positive subsets. Repertoires with fewer than 30,000 or more than 120,000 public chains, plus five repertoires with anomalous nucleotide sharing, were excluded from co-occurrence clustering. The table was pulled from immuneACCESS by TCRdb, which kept in-frame rearrangements only. Such tables lose some clones; where checked, under half of the loss comes from unresolved V genes, and the rest has no known cause. V and J calls and clone size come straight from that table; D and trimming were deduced from the DNA. In this sample the table shows about 160,000 clones, around 82% of which occur a single time. The ten largest clones add up to under 1.1% of the sample.

In this sample, this clone turned up once. Its cognate antigen has yet to be identified. Per-base quality was not reported, and no clone a single base away is much larger than it. For CDR1 and CDR2, the germline V gene lists LGHNT and FRNRAP. From the cysteine through the phenylalanine, the CDR3 covers 15 amino acids. Only the CDR3 DNA stays, 45 bases, in frame from base 1. Trimming removed 1 base from V and 3 bases from J, leaving 13 bases between the germline ends. Results and caveats for the whole study, not just this receptor: Specific HLA alleles were associated with 18,000 or so TCR beta sequences at a false discovery rate of 0.05 in a later analysis. A further reported finding was that TCR beta sequences accurately predicted the HLA-A and HLA-B alleles for most subjects in the first cohort. In vitro tests confirmed that a few of the cytomegalovirus-associated TCR beta chains recognize cytomegalovirus antigens. The presence/absence analyses assumed that sequencing depth was roughly uniform across donors, and that assumption may not be true. For the cohort, immune exposure information was limited to CMV serostatus. Because the 87-base-pair reads could not distinguish some IMGT-functional V segments, including TRBV6-2 and TRBV6-3, those segments were excluded. In a later genetic analysis, a missense DCLRE1C variant was associated with V-gene and J-gene trimming of TCR beta chains, and the association was replicated in an independent cohort. In a later analysis, HLA-associated TCR beta chains showed more clonal expansion and lower generation probabilities than non-associated chains that were equally common. The classifier was reported to diagnose cytomegalovirus status with high specificity and sensitivity in both the original cohort and the validation cohort. A later analysis found that TCR association rates varied across HLA loci, with DRB1 alleles showing the most associated TCRs and HLA-C alleles the fewest. Strong co-occurrence of HLA alleles, especially DR and DQ, made assigning TCR associations to individual alleles difficult. It was suggested by the authors that the approach could potentially be generalized to other disease states and immunological phenotypes. The earlier analysis of around 600 of the donors excluded approximately 17 rarely observed V segments, including chromosome 9 orphons, because counts were too low. The study listed 150 to 200 TCR beta chains as associated with cytomegalovirus. A cluster of highly shared sequence variants was judged likely to be a technical artifact of the sequencing pipeline. According to a later analysis, most CMV-associated TCR beta chains appeared to be HLA-restricted, and the HLA associations seemed to be driven largely by CMV exposure. Because some donors lacked HLA typing at each locus, the association tests relied only on the typed subset. Linkage disequilibrium might explain the correlated functional status among segregating V segments, but an unknown experimental factor could not be ruled out. Only TCR beta chains were sequenced in this cohort, and the absence of alpha or paired-chain data limited detectable features. While some public TCRs were present in many individuals, most TCR sequences turned up only very rarely across donors. An earlier analysis of 587 of the donors showed that most TCR beta V segments appeared in productive rearrangements either about 87% or about 30% of the time, which broadly matched IMGT annotations. Compared with the 666-donor mean, donors in an Asian-associated ancestry cluster had fewer N-insertions in productive TCRs, according to a later genetic analysis. In a later analysis, several top co-occurrence clusters were reported to appear linked to parvovirus B19, influenza, CMV and Epstein-Barr virus.

The cohort was made up of about 610 healthy bone marrow donors. At the time of sampling, every cohort member was nominally healthy, though immune exposures that went unrecorded were likely present. The donor tested CMV seronegative and was one of the 352 seronegative cohort members. A peripheral blood sample was provided by each donor, and peripheral blood mononuclear cells were used for TCR beta sequencing. The Qiagen DNeasy Blood Extraction Kit was used to extract genomic DNA from the blood cell samples. This sequence originates from a man between 25 and 39 years old in good health and CMV-seronegative. Input material: PBMCs. The sequence joins TRBV12-5 to TRBJ2-7; TRBD1 could be the D gene, as 5 bases match. This receptor has the CDR3 CASGLAGFSDYEQYF. The DNA sequence follows: TGTGCTAGTGGTTTGGCAGGGTTCAGCGACTACGAGCAGTACTTC.